The rows below give T cell receptor beta chains drawn from one sample of a study of radiotherapy plus CTLA-4 blockade in lung cancer. Here immunoSEQ multiplex PCR was the method, and the copy in TCRdb shows in-frame clones only, minus some. The sample includes more than 25,000 clones, more than 60% of them seen just once. The specimen was peripheral blood, collected from a patient treated with radiotherapy plus ipilimumab. These receptors all stem from a human donor with non-small cell lung cancer who had stable disease on radiotherapy plus ipilimumab. The CDR3 runs from the conserved cysteine through the conserved F or W. A D gene is named only where the DNA matches it firmly. The listing skips clone size in some rows; elsewhere it reads once, few, many or a size class.

j_gene: TRBJ1-5
v_gene: TRBV7-2
d_gene: TRBD1
abundance: .
CDR3aa: CASSLVGTGGQPQHF
CDR3nt: TGTGCCAGCAGCTTAGTAGGGACAGGGGGGCAGCCCCAGCATTTT

j_gene: TRBJ2-3
v_gene: TRBV18
d_gene: TRBD2
abundance: .
CDR3aa: CASSPTSGGSTDTQYF
CDR3nt: TGTGCCAGCTCACCGACTAGCGGGGGAAGCACAGATACGCAGTATTTT

j_gene: TRBJ1-1
v_gene: TRBV10-3
d_gene: .
abundance: .
CDR3aa: CAIREQALEVEAFF
CDR3nt: TGTGCCATCAGGGAACAGGCCCTAGAGGTTGAAGCTTTCTTT

j_gene: TRBJ1-3
v_gene: TRBV5-1
d_gene: .
abundance: .
CDR3aa: CASSSDPTGANTIYF
CDR3nt: TGCGCCAGCAGCTCGGACCCGACCGGGGCAAACACCATATATTTT

j_gene: TRBJ1-1
v_gene: TRBV6-1
d_gene: .
abundance: .
CDR3aa: CASRRSWNTEAFF
CDR3nt: TGTGCCAGCCGCCGGAGTTGGAACACTGAAGCTTTCTTT

j_gene: TRBJ1-3
v_gene: TRBV11-2
d_gene: .
abundance: .
CDR3aa: CASSFDRLRNTIYF
CDR3nt: TGTGCCAGCAGCTTCGACAGGTTAAGAAACACCATATATTTT

j_gene: TRBJ2-2
v_gene: TRBV7-3
d_gene: .
abundance: .
CDR3aa: CASSPTEDTGELFF
CDR3nt: TGTGCCAGCAGCCCTACAGAGGACACCGGGGAGCTGTTTTTT

j_gene: TRBJ2-5
v_gene: TRBV5-1
d_gene: TRBD1
abundance: once
CDR3aa: CASSSGTGKETQYF
CDR3nt: TGCGCCAGCAGCTCAGGGACAGGGAAAGAGACCCAGTACTTC

j_gene: TRBJ2-1
v_gene: TRBV19
d_gene: TRBD1
abundance: .
CDR3aa: CASSRDRGLDNEQFF
CDR3nt: TGTGCCAGTAGTCGAGACAGGGGGCTTGACAATGAGCAGTTCTTC

j_gene: TRBJ1-4
v_gene: TRBV7-2
d_gene: .
abundance: .
CDR3aa: CASSLVSGINEKLFF
CDR3nt: TGTGCCAGCAGCTTAGTGTCTGGTATTAATGAAAAACTGTTTTTT

j_gene: TRBJ2-3
v_gene: TRBV11-3
d_gene: .
abundance: .
CDR3aa: CASSLEPGDTQYF
CDR3nt: TGTGCCAGCAGCTTAGAGCCTGGAGATACGCAGTATTTT

j_gene: TRBJ2-5
v_gene: TRBV7-2
d_gene: .
abundance: .
CDR3aa: CASSLDRGRQETQYF
CDR3nt: TGTGCCAGCAGCTTAGATCGGGGAAGGCAAGAGACCCAGTACTTC